This record looks at one T cell receptor beta chain sequence and its context. What it binds is not known. Amplification used 60 Vbeta primers and 13 Jbeta primers. Sequencing used immunoSEQ multiplex PCR; TCRdb keeps in-frame clones, though not all of them. Counted here are roughly 120,000 clones, 75% to 80% occurring once; the ten biggest clones make up 2.5% to 3.5%. CDR3 length: 15 residues. CDR1 and CDR2 (germline): SNHLY, FYNNEI. Trimming took 7 bases from V and 0 from J; bases not matched to a gene: 4. The data were taken from a study of cytomegalovirus exposure and HLA in healthy donors. Study details: Membership in the Caucasian-associated ancestry cluster was found for around four fifths of nearly 400 genotyped donors. Study results and caveats: Earlier results showed most TCR beta V segments being productive about 87% or about 30% of the time.

The chain has TRBV2 and TRBJ2-4, with 9 positions matching TRBD1. The sample taken for sequencing was PBMCs. This TCR derives from a woman aged 25 to 39 in good health and CMV-seropositive. The CDR3 DNA follows: TGTGCCAGCACTAGGGGACAGGGAGCCAAAAACATTCAGTACTTC. Its translation: CASTRGQGAKNIQYF.